The rows below give T cell receptor beta chains drawn from one sample of a study of blood T cells in healthy people across ages. MiXCR was run by TCRdb on the 5' RACE reads, yielding one entry per CDR3 protein. The sample lists around 1.5 million distinct CDR3 sequences; roughly a third were seen once. The sequenced sample was blood. The receptors stem from a woman between 25 and 40 years old in good health. Each CDR3 is given with its conserved first and last residue. The D gene is left open where the match is weak. Rows give clone size only sometimes, using once, few, many, or a class for an expanded clone.

CDR3 DNA: TGTGCCAGCAGCGCCCGAGCGGGACCATACTACGAGCAGTACTTC
CDR3 protein: CASSARAGPYYEQYF
clone size: NA
J gene: TRBJ2-7
V gene: TRBV9
D gene: TRBD2

CDR3 DNA: TGCAGTGCATTGGTGGCCGCTAACACTGAAGCTTTCTTT
CDR3 protein: CSALVAANTEAFF
clone size: few
J gene: TRBJ1-1
V gene: TRBV20-1
D gene: NA

CDR3 DNA: TGTGCCAGCAGTTCGGCTACTCTGCCACGCACAGATACGCAGTATTTT
CDR3 protein: CASSSATLPRTDTQYF
clone size: few
J gene: TRBJ2-3
V gene: TRBV28
D gene: NA

CDR3 DNA: TGCAGTGCTCGGGCGCAATACAATGAGCAGTTCTTC
CDR3 protein: CSARAQYNEQFF
clone size: few
J gene: TRBJ2-1
V gene: TRBV20-1
D gene: NA

CDR3 DNA: TGTGCCAGCAGTTCGACATTCTTCCGGGACAGAGAAGCTTTCTTT
CDR3 protein: CASSSTFFRDREAFF
clone size: NA
J gene: TRBJ1-1
V gene: TRBV7-9
D gene: TRBD1

CDR3 DNA: TGCAGTGCCAAGACCTATGCTAGCGGGGGGGCCCGGGGCTACAATGAGCAGTTCTTC
CDR3 protein: CSAKTYASGGARGYNEQFF
clone size: few
J gene: TRBJ2-1
V gene: TRBV20-1
D gene: TRBD2

CDR3 DNA: TGTGCCATCAGTAAAGCCGGGACTAGCTACAATGAGCAGTTCTTC
CDR3 protein: CAISKAGTSYNEQFF
clone size: NA
J gene: TRBJ2-1
V gene: TRBV10-3
D gene: TRBD2

CDR3 DNA: TGTGCCAGCAGTTTATTTTCGGACAGGGACGAGCAGTACTTC
CDR3 protein: CASSLFSDRDEQYF
clone size: NA
J gene: TRBJ2-7
V gene: TRBV27
D gene: TRBD1

CDR3 DNA: TGTGCCAGCAGCTTAAATCCCCTAGGAGCGGACCAAGAGACCCAGTACTTC
CDR3 protein: CASSLNPLGADQETQYF
clone size: few
J gene: TRBJ2-5
V gene: TRBV7-6
D gene: NA

CDR3 DNA: TGTGCCAGCAGTGAAGGAGGGGACCCATATGGCTACACCTTC
CDR3 protein: CASSEGGDPYGYTF
clone size: few
J gene: TRBJ1-2
V gene: TRBV6-1
D gene: NA

CDR3 DNA: TGCGCCAGCAGTCCTGGGACAGCGGAACGGGAAGCTTTCTTT
CDR3 protein: CASSPGTAEREAFF
clone size: few
J gene: TRBJ1-1
V gene: TRBV4-1
D gene: TRBD1

CDR3 DNA: TGTGTCAGCAGACTGCAGGGGGCGGGCTATGGCTACACCTTC
CDR3 protein: CVSRLQGAGYGYTF
clone size: few
J gene: TRBJ1-2
V gene: TRBV13
D gene: TRBD1

CDR3 DNA: TGCGCCAGCAGCTTGGGGACTTCCACCTCCTACAATGAGCAGTTCTTC
CDR3 protein: CASSLGTSTSYNEQFF
clone size: NA
J gene: TRBJ2-1
V gene: TRBV5-1
D gene: NA

CDR3 DNA: TGTGCCAGCAGCCCTCCCCAAGGTGTTAGGACAGATACGCAGTATTTT
CDR3 protein: CASSPPQGVRTDTQYF
clone size: NA
J gene: TRBJ2-3
V gene: TRBV5-5
D gene: NA

CDR3 DNA: TGTGCCAGCAGTTTGGTCAAGGGGGTAGAGGAGCAGTACTTC
CDR3 protein: CASSLVKGVEEQYF
clone size: NA
J gene: TRBJ2-7
V gene: TRBV27
D gene: NA

CDR3 DNA: TGTGCCAGCAGTCCCTTGGGGACAGGCGTAAGGGAACTGTTTTTT
CDR3 protein: CASSPLGTGVRELFF
clone size: few
J gene: TRBJ1-4
V gene: TRBV27
D gene: TRBD1

CDR3 DNA: TGCAGTGCGAACCGGGGCGGGGCAGGAGATACGCAGTATTTT
CDR3 protein: CSANRGGAGDTQYF
clone size: NA
J gene: TRBJ2-3
V gene: TRBV20-1
D gene: NA

CDR3 DNA: TGTGCCAGCAGCCCCTGGAAGGTTGCTGAAGCTTTCTTT
CDR3 protein: CASSPWKVAEAFF
clone size: NA
J gene: TRBJ1-1
V gene: TRBV11-2
D gene: NA

CDR3 DNA: TGTGCCAGTTCGACAGTCACCCGGTTTTACTATGGCTACACCTTC
CDR3 protein: CASSTVTRFYYGYTF
clone size: NA
J gene: TRBJ1-2
V gene: TRBV6-4
D gene: NA

CDR3 DNA: TGCAGTGCTACACGGGACGAAACCTACGAGCAGTACTTC
CDR3 protein: CSATRDETYEQYF
clone size: NA
J gene: TRBJ2-7
V gene: TRBV20-1
D gene: NA

CDR3 DNA: TGTGCCAGCAGCTTCTGGTCCGGGACGGTAAACGAGCAGTACTTC
CDR3 protein: CASSFWSGTVNEQYF
clone size: NA
J gene: TRBJ2-7
V gene: TRBV5-6
D gene: NA

CDR3 DNA: TGTGCCAGCAGCCAAGATTGGGATGCAGGGAGTGAAAAACTGTTTTTT
CDR3 protein: CASSQDWDAGSEKLFF
clone size: few
J gene: TRBJ1-4
V gene: TRBV4-2
D gene: NA

CDR3 DNA: TGCGCCAGCAGCCCTGGGACGACTAGGCCAGATACGCAGTATTTT
CDR3 protein: CASSPGTTRPDTQYF
clone size: NA
J gene: TRBJ2-3
V gene: TRBV5-1
D gene: NA

CDR3 DNA: TGTGCCAGCAGCCATGGGGGGTCTTCCTACAATGAGCAGTTCTTC
CDR3 protein: CASSHGGSSYNEQFF
clone size: few
J gene: TRBJ2-1
V gene: TRBV7-9
D gene: NA

CDR3 DNA: TGCAGTGCTAGCGGCTACGGGGAGACCCAGTACTTC
CDR3 protein: CSASGYGETQYF
clone size: many
J gene: TRBJ2-5
V gene: TRBV20-1
D gene: NA

CDR3 DNA: TGTGCCAGCAGCCAGGACGACAGGCGCTACACTGAAGCTTTCTTT
CDR3 protein: CASSQDDRRYTEAFF
clone size: NA
J gene: TRBJ1-1
V gene: TRBV7-9
D gene: NA

CDR3 DNA: TGTGCTAGTGGTTTGGAGGGCTATGAGCAGTTCTTC
CDR3 protein: CASGLEGYEQFF
clone size: NA
J gene: TRBJ2-1
V gene: TRBV12-5
D gene: NA

CDR3 DNA: TGTGCCAGCAGTCCCCTAGGAGGGGGGTCTCGAGAGACCCAGTACTTC
CDR3 protein: CASSPLGGGSRETQYF
clone size: NA
J gene: TRBJ2-5
V gene: TRBV27
D gene: NA

CDR3 DNA: TGTGCCAGCCATAGGACAGGGCAGAGTGATGGCTACACCTTC
CDR3 protein: CASHRTGQSDGYTF
clone size: NA
J gene: TRBJ1-2
V gene: TRBV7-9
D gene: TRBD1

CDR3 DNA: NA
CDR3 protein: CAWGQGSWNTF
clone size: NA
J gene: TRBJ1-2
V gene: TRBV30
D gene: NA

CDR3 DNA: TGTGCCTGGAGTGTGGCAGCTTACGAGCAGTACTTC
CDR3 protein: CAWSVAAYEQYF
clone size: NA
J gene: TRBJ2-7
V gene: TRBV30
D gene: NA

CDR3 DNA: TGCGCCAGCAGCCAAGGTGACAGGGACGCAGGTACGCAGTATTTT
CDR3 protein: CASSQGDRDAGTQYF
clone size: NA
J gene: TRBJ2-3
V gene: TRBV4-1
D gene: TRBD1

CDR3 DNA: TGTGCCAGCAGCCAAGGTTGGGCAGCCCTCTCCTACAATGAGCAGTTCTTC
CDR3 protein: CASSQGWAALSYNEQFF
clone size: few
J gene: TRBJ2-1
V gene: TRBV14
D gene: NA

CDR3 DNA: TGTGCCACCAGCAGAGGAGTTCAGGGCCCCTACAATGAGCAGTTCTTC
CDR3 protein: CATSRGVQGPYNEQFF
clone size: few
J gene: TRBJ2-1
V gene: TRBV15
D gene: NA

CDR3 DNA: TGTGCCAGCAGCCACCGACAGGGGGCCTTGATCACTGAAGCTTTCTTT
CDR3 protein: CASSHRQGALITEAFF
clone size: NA
J gene: TRBJ1-1
V gene: TRBV7-9
D gene: TRBD1

CDR3 DNA: TGTGCCAGCAGCGGGACAGGGAGCCGACCGGAGCAGTACTTC
CDR3 protein: CASSGTGSRPEQYF
clone size: once
J gene: TRBJ2-7
V gene: TRBV2
D gene: TRBD1

CDR3 DNA: TGTGCCAGCAGCCATGGGGACTTCTACGAGCAGTACTTC
CDR3 protein: CASSHGDFYEQYF
clone size: few
J gene: TRBJ2-7
V gene: TRBV3-1
D gene: NA

CDR3 DNA: TGCAGCGCACTGGCCCGGGGCTACACCTTC
CDR3 protein: CSALARGYTF
clone size: NA
J gene: TRBJ1-2
V gene: TRBV29-1
D gene: NA

CDR3 DNA: TGCGCCAGCAGCTGGGGGCAAACGGGAGGGCTTACGAACTATGAGCAGTTCTTC
CDR3 protein: CASSWGQTGGLTNYEQFF
clone size: few
J gene: TRBJ2-1
V gene: TRBV5-1
D gene: TRBD2

CDR3 DNA: TGTGCCAGCAGTGACGGCAGACCGTACGAGCAGTACTTC
CDR3 protein: CASSDGRPYEQYF
clone size: few
J gene: TRBJ2-7
V gene: TRBV2
D gene: NA

CDR3 DNA: TGCGCCAGCAGGGGGGCCGGGGGGATATTCACAGATACGCAGTATTTT
CDR3 protein: CASRGAGGIFTDTQYF
clone size: few
J gene: TRBJ2-3
V gene: TRBV5-1
D gene: NA

CDR3 DNA: TGTGCCAGCAGCCTGACTAGTTCTGTAGCAGATACGCAGTATTTT
CDR3 protein: CASSLTSSVADTQYF
clone size: few
J gene: TRBJ2-3
V gene: TRBV6-4
D gene: NA

CDR3 DNA: TGTGCCACCAGTGAGACCCCCGGGACTAACAATGAGCAGTTCTTC
CDR3 protein: CATSETPGTNNEQFF
clone size: NA
J gene: TRBJ2-1
V gene: TRBV24-1
D gene: TRBD2

CDR3 DNA: TGTGCCAGCAGCATCGGGACACGTTCCCAAGAGACCCAGTACTTC
CDR3 protein: CASSIGTRSQETQYF
clone size: NA
J gene: TRBJ2-5
V gene: TRBV9
D gene: NA

CDR3 DNA: TGTGCCAGTACCAACCCCGGCTCTGGGGCCAACGTCCTGACTTTC
CDR3 protein: CASTNPGSGANVLTF
clone size: NA
J gene: TRBJ2-6
V gene: TRBV19
D gene: NA

CDR3 DNA: TGTGCCAGCAGACAAGGCGGACTAGCCTCCACAGATACGCAGTATTTT
CDR3 protein: CASRQGGLASTDTQYF
clone size: few
J gene: TRBJ2-3
V gene: TRBV7-3
D gene: TRBD2

CDR3 DNA: TGTGCCAGCAGCTTAGCGTGGACTAGGGGTGGGGAGACCCAGTACTTC
CDR3 protein: CASSLAWTRGGETQYF
clone size: few
J gene: TRBJ2-5
V gene: TRBV7-2
D gene: TRBD2

CDR3 DNA: TGCGCCAGCAGCTTGACGGGTGTTTGGCGGGGGGTTTACAATGAGCAGTTCTTC
CDR3 protein: CASSLTGVWRGVYNEQFF
clone size: NA
J gene: TRBJ2-1
V gene: TRBV5-1
D gene: TRBD2

CDR3 DNA: TGTGCCAGCAGCCAAGATCCGATCCCGGGTCTCGTAAACTATGGCTACACCTTC
CDR3 protein: CASSQDPIPGLVNYGYTF
clone size: NA
J gene: TRBJ1-2
V gene: TRBV4-2
D gene: NA

CDR3 DNA: TGTGCCAGCGGAGCGGGGGGTTACTACAATGAGCAGTTCTTC
CDR3 protein: CASGAGGYYNEQFF
clone size: few
J gene: TRBJ2-1
V gene: TRBV11-2
D gene: TRBD2

CDR3 DNA: TGTGCCAGCAGCCTGCGACAGGGGCAGGCCACTGAAGCTTTCTTT
CDR3 protein: CASSLRQGQATEAFF
clone size: few
J gene: TRBJ1-1
V gene: TRBV4-2
D gene: TRBD1

CDR3 DNA: TGTGCCAGCAGTTCCGAACTAGCAGGAGGAGAGACCCAGTACTTC
CDR3 protein: CASSSELAGGETQYF
clone size: NA
J gene: TRBJ2-5
V gene: TRBV28
D gene: NA

CDR3 DNA: TGTGCCAGCAGTTTAAACAGCCCAGTCCAGTACTTC
CDR3 protein: CASSLNSPVQYF
clone size: once
J gene: TRBJ2-5
V gene: TRBV28
D gene: NA

CDR3 DNA: TGTGCCACCAGTGATTCCGGGACTAGCGGAAACATTCAGTACTTC
CDR3 protein: CATSDSGTSGNIQYF
clone size: NA
J gene: TRBJ2-4
V gene: TRBV24-1
D gene: TRBD2